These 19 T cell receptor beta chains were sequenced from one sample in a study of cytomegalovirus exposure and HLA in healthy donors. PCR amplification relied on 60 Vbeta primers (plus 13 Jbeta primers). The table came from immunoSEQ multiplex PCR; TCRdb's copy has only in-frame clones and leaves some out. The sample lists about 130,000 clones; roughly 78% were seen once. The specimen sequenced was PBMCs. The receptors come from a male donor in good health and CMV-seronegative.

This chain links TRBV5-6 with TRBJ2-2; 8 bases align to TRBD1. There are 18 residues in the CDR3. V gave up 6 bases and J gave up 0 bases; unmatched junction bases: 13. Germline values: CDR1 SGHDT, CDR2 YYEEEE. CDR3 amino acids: CASILQGAGATNTGELFF. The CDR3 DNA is TGTGCCAGCATCCTCCAGGGGGCAGGGGCGACGAACACCGGGGAGCTGTTTTTT.

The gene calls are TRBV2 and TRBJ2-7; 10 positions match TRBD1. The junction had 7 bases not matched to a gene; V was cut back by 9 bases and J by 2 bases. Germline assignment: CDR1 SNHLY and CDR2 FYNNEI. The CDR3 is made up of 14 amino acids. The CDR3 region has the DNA TGTGCCAGGGGAGGACAGGGGGTTGCCTACGAGCAGTACTTC. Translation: CARGGQGVAYEQYF.

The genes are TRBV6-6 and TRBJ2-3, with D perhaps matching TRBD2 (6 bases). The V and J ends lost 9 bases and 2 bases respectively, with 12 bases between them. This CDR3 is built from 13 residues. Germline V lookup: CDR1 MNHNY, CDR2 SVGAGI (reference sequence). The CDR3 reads CASSRGPTDTQYF. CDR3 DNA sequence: TGTGCCAGTTCGCGGGGCCCCACAGATACGCAGTATTTT.

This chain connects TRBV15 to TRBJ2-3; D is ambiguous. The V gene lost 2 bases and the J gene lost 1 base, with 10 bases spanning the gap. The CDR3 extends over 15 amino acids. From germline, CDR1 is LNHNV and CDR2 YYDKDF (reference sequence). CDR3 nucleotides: TGTGCCACCAGCAGAACCCGGCTAGGCACAGATACGCAGTATTTT. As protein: CATSRTRLGTDTQYF.

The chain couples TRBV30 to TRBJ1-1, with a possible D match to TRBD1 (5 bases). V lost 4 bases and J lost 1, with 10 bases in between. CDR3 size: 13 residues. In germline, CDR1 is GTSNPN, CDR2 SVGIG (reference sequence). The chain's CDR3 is CAWNKGKNTEAFF. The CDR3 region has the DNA TGTGCCTGGAATAAGGGGAAGAACACTGAAGCTTTCTTT.

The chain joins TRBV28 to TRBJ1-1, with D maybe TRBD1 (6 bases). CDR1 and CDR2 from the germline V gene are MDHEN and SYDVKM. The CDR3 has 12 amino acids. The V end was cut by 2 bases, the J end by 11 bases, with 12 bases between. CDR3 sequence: CASSLGQLGAFF. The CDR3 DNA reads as TGTGCCAGCAGTTTAGGACAGCTAGGGGCTTTCTTT. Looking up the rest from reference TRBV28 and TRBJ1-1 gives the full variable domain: DVKVTQSSRYLVKRTGEKVFLECVQDMDHENMFWYRQDPGLGLRLIYFSYDVKMKEKGDIPEGYSVSREKKERFSLILESASTNQTSMYLCASSLGQLGAFFGQGTRLTVV.

This CDR3 is CATSSGQAQPQHF. The CDR3 nucleotides read TGTGCCACCAGCAGCGGACAGGCTCAGCCCCAGCATTTT. This chain links TRBV15 with TRBJ1-5, with 7 bases identical to TRBD1. CDR1 LNHNV and CDR2 YYDKDF come from the germline V gene (reference sequence). Unmatched junction bases numbered 2, after V lost 3 bases and J lost 6 bases. This CDR3 spans 13 amino acids.

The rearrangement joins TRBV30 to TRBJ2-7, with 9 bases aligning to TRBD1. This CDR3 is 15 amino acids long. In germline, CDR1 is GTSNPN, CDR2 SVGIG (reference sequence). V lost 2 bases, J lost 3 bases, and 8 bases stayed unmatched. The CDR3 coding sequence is TGTGCCTGGAGTTTAGGAACAGGGGGCGGCTACGAGCAGTACTTC. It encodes CAWSLGTGGGYEQYF.

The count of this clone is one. The CDR3 protein is CASGPGGGRYTF. CDR3 coding DNA: TGTGCTAGTGGTCCCGGGGGGGGACGCTACACCTTC. This sequence joins TRBV12-5 and TRBJ1-2; D is possibly TRBD1 (5 bases). Germline-derived CDR1 and CDR2 are LGHNT and FRNRAP. Trimming stripped 5 bases from V and 9 bases from J, with 13 bases between. This CDR3 spans 12 amino acids.

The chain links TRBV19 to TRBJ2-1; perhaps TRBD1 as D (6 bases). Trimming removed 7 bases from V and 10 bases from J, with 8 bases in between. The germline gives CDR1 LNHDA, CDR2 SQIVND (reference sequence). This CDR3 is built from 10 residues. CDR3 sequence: CASKGVEQFF. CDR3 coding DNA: TGTGCCAGTAAGGGGGTGGAGCAGTTCTTC.

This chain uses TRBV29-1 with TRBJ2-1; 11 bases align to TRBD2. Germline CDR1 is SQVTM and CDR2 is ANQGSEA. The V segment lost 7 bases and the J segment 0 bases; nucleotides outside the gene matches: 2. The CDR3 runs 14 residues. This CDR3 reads CSAGTSGSYNEQFF. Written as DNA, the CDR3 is TGCAGCGCCGGGACTAGCGGCTCCTACAATGAGCAGTTCTTC.

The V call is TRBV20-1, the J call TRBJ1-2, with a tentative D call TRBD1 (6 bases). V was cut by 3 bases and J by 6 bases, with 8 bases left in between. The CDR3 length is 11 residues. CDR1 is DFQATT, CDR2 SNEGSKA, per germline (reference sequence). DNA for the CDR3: TGCAGTGCTAGGGGGGCTCATGGCTACACCTTC. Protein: CSARGAHGYTF.

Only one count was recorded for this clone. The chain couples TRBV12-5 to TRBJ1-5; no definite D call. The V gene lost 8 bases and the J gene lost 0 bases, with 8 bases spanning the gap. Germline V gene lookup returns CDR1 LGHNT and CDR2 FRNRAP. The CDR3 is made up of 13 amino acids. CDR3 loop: CASWEGSNQPQHF. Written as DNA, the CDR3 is TGTGCTAGTTGGGAGGGTAGCAATCAGCCCCAGCATTTT. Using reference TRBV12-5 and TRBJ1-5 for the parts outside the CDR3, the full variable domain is DARVTQTPRHKVTEMGQEVTMRCQPILGHNTVFWYRQTMMQGLELLAYFRNRAPLDDSGMPKDRFSAEMPDATLATLKIQPSEPRDSAVYFCASWEGSNQPQHFGDGTRLSIL.

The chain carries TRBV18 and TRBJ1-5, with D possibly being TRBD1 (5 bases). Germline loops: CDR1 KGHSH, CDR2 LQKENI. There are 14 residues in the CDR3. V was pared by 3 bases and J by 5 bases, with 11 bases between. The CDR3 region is CASSPGGSDQPQHF. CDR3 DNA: TGTGCCAGCTCACCGGGGGGGTCAGATCAGCCCCAGCATTTT.

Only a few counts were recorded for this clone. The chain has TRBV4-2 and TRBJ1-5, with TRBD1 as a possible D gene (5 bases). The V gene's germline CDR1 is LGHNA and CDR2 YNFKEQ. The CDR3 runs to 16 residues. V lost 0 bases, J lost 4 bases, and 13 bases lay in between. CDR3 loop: CASSQEDGAGNQPQHF. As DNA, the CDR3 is TGTGCCAGCAGCCAAGAAGATGGGGCAGGGAATCAGCCCCAGCATTTT.

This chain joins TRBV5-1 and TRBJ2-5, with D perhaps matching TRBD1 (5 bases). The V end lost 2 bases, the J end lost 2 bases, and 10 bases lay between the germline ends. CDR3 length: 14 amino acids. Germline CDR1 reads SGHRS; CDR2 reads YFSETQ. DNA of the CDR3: TGCGCCAGCAGCTTTTCCAGGGAACAAGAGACCCAGTACTTC. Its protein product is CASSFSREQETQYF. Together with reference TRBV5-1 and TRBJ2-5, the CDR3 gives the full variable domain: KAGVTQTPRYLIKTRGQQVTLSCSPISGHRSVSWYQQTPGQGLQFLFEYFSETQRNKGNFPGRFSGRQFSNSRSEMNVSTLELGDSALYLCASSFSREQETQYFGPGTRLLVL.

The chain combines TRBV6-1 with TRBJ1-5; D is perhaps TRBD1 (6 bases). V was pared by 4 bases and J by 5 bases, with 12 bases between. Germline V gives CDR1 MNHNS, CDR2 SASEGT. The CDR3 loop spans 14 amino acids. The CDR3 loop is CASSVRGGDQPQHF. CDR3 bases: TGTGCCAGCAGTGTACGGGGGGGCGATCAGCCCCAGCATTTT.

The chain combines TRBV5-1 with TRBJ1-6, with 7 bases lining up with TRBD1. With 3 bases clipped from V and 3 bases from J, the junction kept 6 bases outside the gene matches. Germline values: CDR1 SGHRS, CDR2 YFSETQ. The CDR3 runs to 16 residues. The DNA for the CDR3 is TGCGCCAGCAGCTCCAGGGGGGAAGGCTATAATTCACCCCTCCACTTT. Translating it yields CASSSRGEGYNSPLHF.

The CDR3 loop reads CATKEVGEPQETQYF. CDR3 nucleotides: TGTGCCACGAAAGAGGTTGGGGAGCCCCAAGAGACCCAGTACTTC. The rearrangement uses TRBV15 and TRBJ2-5; D possibly corresponds to TRBD2 (5 bases). Deletions cut 9 bases from V and 1 base from J, with 18 bases between. Germline-derived CDR1 and CDR2 are LNHNV and YYDKDF (reference sequence). This CDR3 region has 15 residues. Full variable domain (rest looked up from reference TRBV15 and TRBJ2-5): DAMVIQNPRYQVTQFGKPVTLSCSQTLNHNVMYWYQQKSSQAPKLLFHYYDKDFNNEADTPDNFQSRRPNTSFCFLDIRSPGLGDTAMYLCATKEVGEPQETQYFGPGTRLLVL.